The rows below give T cell receptor beta chains drawn from one sample of a study of siplizumab effects on memory and regulatory T cells. Sequencing used immunoSEQ multiplex PCR; TCRdb keeps in-frame clones, though not all of them. The data contain some 96,000 clones, about 94% of them singletons. Material: non-Treg CD4+ T cells sorted from blood. The receptors stem from a human donor in good health. The conserved cysteine and the conserved F or W are not part of the CDR3 here.

v_gene	len	j_gene	CDR3aa
TRBV5-1	17	TRBJ2-5	ASSSRLIITREVKETQY
TRBV4-1	14	TRBJ2-3	ASSQDIGTYTDTQY
TRBV6-1	14	TRBJ1-4	ASSQGGRGRREKLF
TRBV28	16	TRBJ2-2	ASSTPGGRIGSTGELF
TRBV19	14	TRBJ1-1	ASSMLQGRMNTEAF
TRBV15	13	TRBJ1-4	ATSRLGTLDEKLF
TRBV5-1	12	TRBJ2-1	ASRDRTAYNEQF
TRBV12-5	11	TRBJ1-2	ASGHGQGSGYT
TRBV29-1	11	TRBJ2-3	SVGPRSTDTQY
TRBV27	12	TRBJ2-3	ATRGRANTDTQY
TRBV7-9	14	TRBJ2-1	ASSPGGASGYNEQF
TRBV6-1	13	TRBJ2-1	ASSESQGAYNEQF
TRBV7-3	13	TRBJ2-7	ASSSGLAALSEQY
TRBV5-1	14	TRBJ2-3	ASSSGNSGRTDTQY
TRBV7-9	13	TRBJ2-2	ASSVSGIGTGELF
TRBV27	14	TRBJ1-5	ASSSQGQGGVQPQH
TRBV5-1	12	TRBJ2-3	ASCSGSSTDTQY
TRBV7-9	14	TRBJ1-2	ASSLTAMDSLYGYT
TRBV9	14	TRBJ2-3	ASSAHATSAADTQY
TRBV25-1	13	TRBJ2-7	ASSEYRDYSYEQY
TRBV7-3	13	TRBJ1-2	ASSLTGTANYGYT
TRBV28	15	TRBJ1-4	ASSPYPQGVFNEKLF
TRBV2	12	TRBJ2-7	ASRVGDRAYEQY
TRBV7-3	11	TRBJ2-3	ASSSQEGDTQY
TRBV6-5	10	TRBJ2-7	ASSSVVDEQY
TRBV5-1	16	TRBJ1-2	ASSLSSVAGGSGYGYT
TRBV5-1	12	TRBJ1-1	ASTGTGKNTEAF
TRBV11-2	16	TRBJ2-2	ASSPRSPTVVQAGELF
TRBV7-9	15	TRBJ1-3	ASSLVIGGMSGNTIY
TRBV7-7	13	TRBJ2-5	ASSLLSGPQETQY
TRBV7-8	12	NA	ASSLEGGSYEQY
TRBV7-6	12	TRBJ2-6	ASSPESGANVLT
TRBV4-1	13	TRBJ2-7	ASSQDPDTALEQY
TRBV5-6	12	TRBJ2-3	ASSAGQGSDTQY